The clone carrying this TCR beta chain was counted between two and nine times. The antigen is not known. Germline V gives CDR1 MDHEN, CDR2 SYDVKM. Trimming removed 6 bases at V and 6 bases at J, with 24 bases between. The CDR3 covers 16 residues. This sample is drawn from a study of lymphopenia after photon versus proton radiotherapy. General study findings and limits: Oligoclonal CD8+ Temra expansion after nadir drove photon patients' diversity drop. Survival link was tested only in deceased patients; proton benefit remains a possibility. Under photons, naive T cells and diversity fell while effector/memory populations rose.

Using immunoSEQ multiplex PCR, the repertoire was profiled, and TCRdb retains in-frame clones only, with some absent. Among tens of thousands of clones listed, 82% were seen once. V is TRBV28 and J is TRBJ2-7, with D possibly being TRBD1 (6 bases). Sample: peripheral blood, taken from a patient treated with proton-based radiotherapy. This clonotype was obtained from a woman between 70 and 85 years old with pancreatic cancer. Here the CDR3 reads CASSFDPTGGVLEQYF. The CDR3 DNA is TGTGCCAGCAGCTTCGACCCGACAGGTGGCGTTCTCGAGCAGTACTTC.